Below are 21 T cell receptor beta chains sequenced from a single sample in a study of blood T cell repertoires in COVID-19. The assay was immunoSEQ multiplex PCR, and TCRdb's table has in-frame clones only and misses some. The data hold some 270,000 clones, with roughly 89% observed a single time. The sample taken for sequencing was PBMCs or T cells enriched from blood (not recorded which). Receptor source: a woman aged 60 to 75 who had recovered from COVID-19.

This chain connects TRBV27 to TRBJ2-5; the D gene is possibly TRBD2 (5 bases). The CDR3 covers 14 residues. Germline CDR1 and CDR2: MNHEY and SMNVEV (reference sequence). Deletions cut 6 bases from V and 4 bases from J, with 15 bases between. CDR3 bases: TGTGCCAGCAGAACCCTCGGGGTTTTAGAGACCCAGTACTTC. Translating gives CASRTLGVLETQYF.

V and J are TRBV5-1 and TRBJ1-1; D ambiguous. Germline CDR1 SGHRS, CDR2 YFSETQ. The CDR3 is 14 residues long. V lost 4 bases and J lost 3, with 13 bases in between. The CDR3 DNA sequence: TGCGCCAGCAGCCACGGACTAGGGTACACTGAAGCTTTCTTT. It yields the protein CASSHGLGYTEAFF.

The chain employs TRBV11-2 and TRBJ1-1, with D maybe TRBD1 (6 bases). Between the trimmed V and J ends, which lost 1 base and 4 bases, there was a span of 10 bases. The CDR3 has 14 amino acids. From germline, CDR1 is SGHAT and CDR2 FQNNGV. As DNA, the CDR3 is TGTGCCAGCAGCTTAGTAGGGGGGGCCACTGAAGCTTTCTTT. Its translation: CASSLVGGATEAFF.

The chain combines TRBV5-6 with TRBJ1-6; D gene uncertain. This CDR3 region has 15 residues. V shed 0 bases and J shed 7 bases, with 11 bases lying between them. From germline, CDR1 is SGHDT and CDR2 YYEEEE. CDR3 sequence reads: CASSLGPGGNSPLHF. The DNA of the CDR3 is TGTGCCAGCAGCTTGGGTCCAGGCGGGAATTCACCCCTCCACTTT.

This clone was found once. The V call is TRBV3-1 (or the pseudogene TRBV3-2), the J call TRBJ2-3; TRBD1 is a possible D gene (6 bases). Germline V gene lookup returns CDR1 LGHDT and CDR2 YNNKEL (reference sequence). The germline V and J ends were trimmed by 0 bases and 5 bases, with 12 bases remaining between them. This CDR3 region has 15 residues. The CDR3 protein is CASSQETGSQDTQYF. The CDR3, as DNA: TGTGCCAGCAGCCAAGAAACAGGGAGTCAAGATACGCAGTATTTT.

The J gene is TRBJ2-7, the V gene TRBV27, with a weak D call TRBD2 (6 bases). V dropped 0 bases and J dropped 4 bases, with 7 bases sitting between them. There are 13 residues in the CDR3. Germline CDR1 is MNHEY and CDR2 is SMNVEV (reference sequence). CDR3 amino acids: CASSLSAGYEQYF. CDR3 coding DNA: TGTGCCAGCAGTTTATCCGCGGGGTACGAGCAGTACTTC.

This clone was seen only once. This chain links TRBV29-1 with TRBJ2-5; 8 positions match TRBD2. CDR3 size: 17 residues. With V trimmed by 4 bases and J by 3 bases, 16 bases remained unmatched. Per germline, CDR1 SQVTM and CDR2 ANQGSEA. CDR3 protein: CSVGGWTSSPPEETQYF. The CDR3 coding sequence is TGCAGCGTTGGTGGGTGGACTAGCAGTCCTCCTGAAGAGACCCAGTACTTC.

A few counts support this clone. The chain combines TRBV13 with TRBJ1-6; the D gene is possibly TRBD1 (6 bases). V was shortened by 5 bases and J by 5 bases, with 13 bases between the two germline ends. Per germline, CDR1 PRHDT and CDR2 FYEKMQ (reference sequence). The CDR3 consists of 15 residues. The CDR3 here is CASSRKTGNNSPLHF. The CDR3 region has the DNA TGTGCCAGCAGCCGTAAAACAGGGAATAATTCACCCCTCCACTTT.

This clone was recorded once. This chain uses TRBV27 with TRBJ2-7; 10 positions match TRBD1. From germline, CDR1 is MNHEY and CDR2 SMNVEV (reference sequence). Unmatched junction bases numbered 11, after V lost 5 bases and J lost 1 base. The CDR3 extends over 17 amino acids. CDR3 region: CASSPRPGQGVSYEQYF. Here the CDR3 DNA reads TGTGCCAGCAGTCCGCGGCCAGGACAGGGGGTTTCCTACGAGCAGTACTTC.

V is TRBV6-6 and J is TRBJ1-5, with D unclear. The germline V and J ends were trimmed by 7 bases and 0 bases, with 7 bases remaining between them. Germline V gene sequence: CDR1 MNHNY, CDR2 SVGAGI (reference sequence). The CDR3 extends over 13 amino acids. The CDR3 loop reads CASKRHSNQPQHF. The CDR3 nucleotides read TGTGCCAGCAAGCGGCATAGCAATCAGCCCCAGCATTTT.

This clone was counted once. The CDR3 is CASSPGTSGGASDTQYF. For the CDR3, the DNA is TGTGCCAGCAGCCCCGGGACTAGCGGGGGGGCATCAGATACGCAGTATTTT. The chain is built from TRBV5-4 and TRBJ2-3, with TRBD2 matching over 16 bases. Per the germline V gene, CDR1 is SGHNT and CDR2 is YYREEE (reference sequence). The CDR3 is made up of 17 amino acids. The trim removed 4 bases at V and 4 bases at J, leaving 6 bases unmatched. The full variable domain, in which reference TRBV5-4 and TRBJ2-3 provide the parts outside the CDR3, is ETGVTQSPTHLIKTRGQQVTLRCSSQSGHNTVSWYQQALGQGPQFIFQYYREEENGRGNFPPRFSGLQFPNYSSELNVNALELDDSALYLCASSPGTSGGASDTQYFGPGTRLTVL.

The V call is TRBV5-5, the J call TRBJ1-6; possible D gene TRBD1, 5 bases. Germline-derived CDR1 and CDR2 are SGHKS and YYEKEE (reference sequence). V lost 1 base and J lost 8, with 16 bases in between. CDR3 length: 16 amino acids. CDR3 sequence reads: CASSLFLVDSDSPLHF. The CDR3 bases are TGTGCCAGCAGCTTGTTTCTGGTCGACAGTGATTCACCCCTCCACTTT.

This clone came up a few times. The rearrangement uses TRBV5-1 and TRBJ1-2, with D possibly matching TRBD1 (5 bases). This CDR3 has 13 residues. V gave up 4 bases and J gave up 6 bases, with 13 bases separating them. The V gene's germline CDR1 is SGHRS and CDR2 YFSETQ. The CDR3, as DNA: TGCGCCAGCAGCCAGGGCAGCGCCAATGGCTACACCTTC. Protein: CASSQGSANGYTF.

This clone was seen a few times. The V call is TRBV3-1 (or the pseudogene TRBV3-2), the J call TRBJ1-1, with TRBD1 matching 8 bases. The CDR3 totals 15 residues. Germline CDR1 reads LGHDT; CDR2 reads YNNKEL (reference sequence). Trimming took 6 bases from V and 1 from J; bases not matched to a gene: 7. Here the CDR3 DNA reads TGTGCCAGCAGAAACAGGGGGTGGGAGAACACTGAAGCTTTCTTT. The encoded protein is CASRNRGWENTEAFF.

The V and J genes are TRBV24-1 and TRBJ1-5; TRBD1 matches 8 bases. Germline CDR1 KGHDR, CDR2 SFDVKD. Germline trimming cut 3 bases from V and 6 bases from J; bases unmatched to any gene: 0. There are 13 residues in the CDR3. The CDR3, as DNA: TGTGCCACCAGTGATCAGGGGGCTCAGCCCCAGCATTTT. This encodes CATSDQGAQPQHF.

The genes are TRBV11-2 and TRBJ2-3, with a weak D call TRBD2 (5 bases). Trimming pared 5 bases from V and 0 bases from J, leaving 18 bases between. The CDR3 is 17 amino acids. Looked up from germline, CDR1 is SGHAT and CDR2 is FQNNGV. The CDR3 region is CASSVEHDWTSTDTQYF. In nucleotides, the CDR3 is TGTGCCAGCAGCGTCGAACACGATTGGACTAGCACAGATACGCAGTATTTT.

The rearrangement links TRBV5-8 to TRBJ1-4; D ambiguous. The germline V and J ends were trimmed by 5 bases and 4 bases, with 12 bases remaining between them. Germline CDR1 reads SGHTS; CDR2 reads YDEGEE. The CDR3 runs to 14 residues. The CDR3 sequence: CASRRGLNNEKLFF. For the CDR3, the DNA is TGTGCCAGCAGACGGGGTCTAAATAATGAAAAACTGTTTTTT.

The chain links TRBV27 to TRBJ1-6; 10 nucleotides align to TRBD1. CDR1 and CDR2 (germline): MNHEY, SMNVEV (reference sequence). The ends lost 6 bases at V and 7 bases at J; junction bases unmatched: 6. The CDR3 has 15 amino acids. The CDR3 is CASSRQGAKNSPLHF. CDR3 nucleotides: TGTGCCAGCAGCCGACAGGGGGCCAAAAATTCACCCCTCCACTTT.

CDR3 sequence (DNA): TGTGCCAGCTCATGGGCATCCCTTATGAACACTGAAGCTTTCTTT. This encodes CASSWASLMNTEAFF. The chain recombines TRBV18 with TRBJ1-1; D not resolved. CDR1 and CDR2 from the germline V gene are KGHSH and LQKENI. The CDR3 is made up of 15 amino acids. Trimming pared 5 bases from V and 0 bases from J, leaving 13 bases between.

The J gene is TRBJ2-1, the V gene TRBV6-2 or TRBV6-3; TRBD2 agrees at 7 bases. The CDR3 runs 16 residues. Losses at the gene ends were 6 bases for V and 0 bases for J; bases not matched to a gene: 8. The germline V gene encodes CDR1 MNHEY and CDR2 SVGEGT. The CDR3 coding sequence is TGTGCCAGCAGCGGGAGGCCCCCGAGCTCCTACAATGAGCAGTTCTTC. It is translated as CASSGRPPSSYNEQFF.

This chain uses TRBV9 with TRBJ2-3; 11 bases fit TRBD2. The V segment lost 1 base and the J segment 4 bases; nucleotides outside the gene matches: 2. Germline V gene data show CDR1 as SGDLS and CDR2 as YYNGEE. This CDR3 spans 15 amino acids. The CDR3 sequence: CASSVIAGGSDTQYF. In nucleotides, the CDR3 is TGTGCCAGCAGCGTAATAGCGGGGGGGTCAGATACGCAGTATTTT.